Listed below are T cell receptor beta chains from one sample, sequenced in a study of immune evolution from preneoplasia to lung adenocarcinoma. Sequencing used immunoSEQ multiplex PCR; TCRdb keeps in-frame clones, though not all of them. Of about 8,200 clones listed, over 75% were seen once; the top ten hold about 7.2%. Sequenced: FFPE adjacent normal lung tissue. All receptors come from a person aged 70 to 80 with lung adenocarcinoma. Both conserved end residues are part of each CDR3. The D gene is left open where the match is weak. Size is stated for part of the rows, as once, few or many counts, or as a class when the clone is expanded.

len	abundance	v_gene	j_gene	d_gene	CDR3aa	CDR3nt
14	-	TRBV5-1	TRBJ2-7	TRBD1	CASSFDRGPYEQYF	TGCGCCAGCAGCTTCGACAGGGGCCCTTACGAGCAGTACTTC
14	-	TRBV7-8	TRBJ2-3	-	CASSSSSVTDTQYF	TGTGCCAGCAGCTCGTCGAGCGTCACAGATACGCAGTATTTT
13	-	TRBV5-6	TRBJ2-7	-	CASKNTQIHEQYF	TGTGCCAGCAAGAACACGCAAATTCACGAGCAGTACTTC
16	-	TRBV11-2	TRBJ2-1	-	CASSLSGVSSYNEQFF	TGTGCCAGCAGCTTATCGGGAGTGAGCTCCTACAATGAGCAGTTCTTC
13	-	TRBV6-1	TRBJ2-1	TRBD2	CASSAGLAYEQFF	TGTGCCAGCAGTGCCGGACTAGCGTATGAGCAGTTCTTC
15	-	TRBV7-9	TRBJ1-1	-	CASSFPLGGSDEAFF	TGTGCCAGCAGCTTTCCTTTGGGGGGGAGTGATGAAGCTTTCTTT
13	-	TRBV27	TRBJ2-3	-	CASRTDSTDTQYF	TGTGCCAGCAGGACGGACAGCACAGATACGCAGTATTTT
16	-	TRBV9	TRBJ2-7	-	CASSVGAGVSTYEQYF	TGTGCCAGCAGCGTAGGAGCCGGAGTTTCTACCTACGAGCAGTACTTC
13	once	TRBV29-1	TRBJ1-2	TRBD1	CSVEETGGLGYTF	TGCAGCGTTGAAGAAACAGGGGGACTGGGCTACACCTTC
13	-	TRBV5-6	TRBJ2-3	TRBD2	CAASGHSTDTQYF	TGTGCGGCTAGCGGCCATAGCACAGATACGCAGTATTTT
14	-	TRBV5-6	TRBJ1-2	-	CASSEAREYYGYTF	TGTGCCAGCAGCGAGGCCAGGGAATATTATGGCTACACCTTC
14	-	TRBV6-1	TRBJ1-1	-	CASLTGNRVPEAFF	TGTGCCAGCCTCACGGGGAACAGGGTGCCTGAAGCTTTCTTT
15	-	TRBV30	TRBJ2-7	TRBD1	CAWSGGQPLIRGQYF	TGTGCCTGGAGTGGGGGACAGCCATTAATCAGAGGGCAGTACTTC
14	-	TRBV5-1	TRBJ2-2	-	CASSLVGNTGELFF	TGCGCCAGCAGCTTAGTTGGGAACACCGGGGAGCTGTTTTTT
15	-	TRBV29-1	TRBJ1-2	-	CSVEGWKEEANGYTF	TGCAGCGTTGAAGGGTGGAAAGAAGAAGCTAATGGCTACACCTTC
13	-	TRBV13	TRBJ1-3	-	CASSLGPRNTIYF	TGTGCCAGCAGCTTGGGTCCTAGAAACACCATATATTTT
15	-	TRBV14	TRBJ1-1	-	CASSQEQIMNTEAFF	TGTGCCAGCAGCCAAGAACAGATCATGAACACTGAAGCTTTCTTT
14	-	TRBV2	TRBJ1-2	TRBD1	CASSGQGGPYGYTF	TGTGCCAGCAGTGGACAGGGAGGACCCTATGGCTACACCTTC